Each of the 26 T cell receptor beta chains below was sequenced from the same sample in a study of blood T cell repertoires in COVID-19. Profiling relied on immunoSEQ multiplex PCR, and the TCRdb table lists in-frame clones only, not all of them. This table has about 82,000 clones, over 70% appearing once. Sequencing was performed on peripheral blood. The receptors shown here come from a woman in her thirties or forties with active or convalescent COVID-19.

The chain links TRBV6-6 to TRBJ1-6; D perhaps matches TRBD1 (5 bases). V gave up 6 bases and J gave up 9 bases, with 18 bases separating them. The V gene's germline CDR1 is MNHNY and CDR2 SVGAGI (reference sequence). This CDR3 comprises 15 residues. The CDR3 loop is CASSPGTRGLSPLHF. DNA of the CDR3: TGTGCCAGCAGCCCCGGGACTCGGGGCCTTTCACCCCTCCACTTT.

The chain joins TRBV15 to TRBJ2-5, with TRBD1 matching 8 bases. Per the germline V gene, CDR1 is LNHNV and CDR2 is YYDKDF (reference sequence). This CDR3 has 16 amino acids. Trimming cost V 0 bases and J 2 bases; bases outside gene matches: 5. Written as DNA, the CDR3 is TGTGCCACCAGCAGAGATCGGGACAGGCTACAAGAGACCCAGTACTTC. Protein product: CATSRDRDRLQETQYF. The entire variable domain, with the rest obtained from reference TRBV15 and TRBJ2-5, is as follows: DAMVIQNPRYQVTQFGKPVTLSCSQTLNHNVMYWYQQKSSQAPKLLFHYYDKDFNNEADTPDNFQSRRPNTSFCFLDIRSPGLGDTAMYLCATSRDRDRLQETQYFGPGTRLLVL.

The chain uses TRBV12-5 and TRBJ2-7; D perhaps matches TRBD2 (6 bases). The CDR3 totals 13 residues. CDR1 is LGHNT, CDR2 FRNRAP, per germline. Trimming cost V 7 bases and J 3 bases, with 13 bases left between them. The CDR3 DNA reads as TGTGCTAGTGTGCACGATAGCGGCTACGAGCAGTACTTC. This codes for CASVHDSGYEQYF.

The V and J genes are TRBV28 and TRBJ1-2; TRBD1 matches at 8 bases. Germline V CDR1 and CDR2: MDHEN, SYDVKM. The CDR3 loop spans 14 amino acids. The V and J ends lost 6 bases and 3 bases, in that order; junction bases with no gene match: 6. The CDR3 is CASSLGQGHYGYTF. The CDR3 DNA sequence: TGTGCCAGCAGCCTCGGACAGGGCCACTATGGCTACACCTTC.

The chain couples TRBV27 to TRBJ2-1, with TRBD2 matching 12 bases. Trimming cost V 6 bases and J 2 bases; bases outside gene matches: 2. Germline CDR1 and CDR2: MNHEY and SMNVEV (reference sequence). The CDR3 is made up of 15 amino acids. The CDR3 DNA is TGTGCCAGCAGGCTAGCGGGGGGGCCCTACAATGAGCAGTTCTTC. Protein: CASRLAGGPYNEQFF.

This clone has a count of ten or more. The rearrangement joins TRBV27 to TRBJ2-1, with D unclear. The germline V gene encodes CDR1 MNHEY and CDR2 SMNVEV (reference sequence). The V end lost 0 bases, the J end lost 2 bases, and 8 bases lay between the germline ends. There are 15 residues in the CDR3. The CDR3, as DNA: TGTGCCAGCAGTTTATCCGGTCCGCCCTACAATGAGCAGTTCTTC. This encodes CASSLSGPPYNEQFF.

This clone appeared a single time. The CDR3 loop reads CASSVSDRARNTIYF. The CDR3 DNA is TGTGCCAGCAGCGTATCTGACAGGGCAAGAAACACCATATATTTT. The rearrangement joins TRBV9 to TRBJ1-3; 7 bases are a match to TRBD1. V lost 1 base to trimming and J lost 5 bases; unmatched junction nucleotides: 6. The length of the CDR3 is 15 residues. Per germline, CDR1 SGDLS and CDR2 YYNGEE.

In its sample, this clone was seen a few times. Other DNA sequences in the same sample also yield this CDR3. The rearrangement links TRBV27 to TRBJ1-4; 7 bases fit TRBD1. V lost 3 bases and J lost 5; bases outside the gene matches: 3. Germline V gene sequence: CDR1 MNHEY, CDR2 SMNVEV (reference sequence). CDR3 length: 14 residues. DNA for the CDR3: TGTGCCAGCAGTTTTGGACAGGCCAATGAAAAACTGTTTTTT. Translation: CASSFGQANEKLFF.

V and J are TRBV7-9 and TRBJ1-4, with TRBD1 matching 7 bases. The CDR3 contains 17 residues. The germline CDR1 and CDR2 sequences are SEHNR and FQNEAQ (reference sequence). V lost 8 bases to trimming and J lost 7 bases; unmatched junction nucleotides: 19. The CDR3 here is CASSRPRGQVGGEKLFF. Written as DNA, the CDR3 is TGTGCCAGCTCGCGACCCCGCGGACAGGTTGGAGGTGAAAAACTGTTTTTT. Full variable domain (remainder filled in from reference TRBV7-9 and TRBJ1-4): DTGVSQNPRHKITKRGQNVTFRCDPISEHNRLYWYRQTLGQGPEFLTYFQNEAQLEKSRLLSDRFSAERPKGSFSTLEIQRTEQGDSAMYLCASSRPRGQVGGEKLFFGSGTQLSVL.

The V and J genes are TRBV2 and TRBJ2-6, with 7 bases aligning to TRBD1. The junction had 9 bases not matched to a gene; V was cut back by 6 bases and J by 4 bases. CDR1 and CDR2 from the germline V gene are SNHLY and FYNNEI. The CDR3 is 16 amino acids. CDR3 protein: CASSTTGTAGANVLTF. In nucleotides, the CDR3 is TGTGCCAGCAGCACCACCGGGACAGCGGGGGCCAACGTCCTGACTTTC.

The chain carries TRBV28 and TRBJ1-5; 8 bases map to TRBD1. The V gene's germline CDR1 is MDHEN and CDR2 SYDVKM. The CDR3 is 14 amino acids. V trimming: 3 bases; J trimming: 5 bases; junction bases outside the gene matches: 3. CDR3 loop: CASSFGTGDQPQHF. CDR3 coding DNA: TGTGCCAGCAGTTTTGGGACAGGAGATCAGCCCCAGCATTTT.

The chain joins TRBV18 to TRBJ2-7, with D perhaps TRBD1 (6 bases). In germline, CDR1 is KGHSH, CDR2 LQKENI. The CDR3 extends over 12 amino acids. Trimming cost V 8 bases and J 3 bases, with 11 bases left between them. In DNA form, the CDR3 reads TGTGCCAGCCGCGGACAGCACTACGAGCAGTACTTC. Translated: CASRGQHYEQYF. Together with reference TRBV18 and TRBJ2-7, the CDR3 gives the full variable domain: NAGVMQNPRHLVRRRGQEARLRCSPMKGHSHVYWYRQLPEEGLKFMVYLQKENIIDESGMPKERFSAEFPKEGPSILRIQQVVRGDSAAYFCASRGQHYEQYFGPGTRLTVT.

The chain uses TRBV4-3 and TRBJ2-7; 10 nucleotides match TRBD1. After removal of 0 bases from V and 6 bases from J, the junction contained 14 bases not matched to a gene. Germline lookup yields CDR1 LGHNA and CDR2 YSLEER. The CDR3 runs to 18 residues. CDR3 amino acids: CASSQDFENWDRGREQYF. DNA for the CDR3: TGCGCCAGCAGCCAAGATTTTGAAAATTGGGACAGGGGACGCGAGCAGTACTTC.

CDR3 protein: CASSPGHLGNTIYF. In DNA, the CDR3 is TGTGCCAGCAGCCCAGGACACCTTGGAAACACCATATATTTT. The gene calls are TRBV7-2 and TRBJ1-3; D is perhaps TRBD1 (5 bases). Trimming shortened V by 5 bases and J by 3 bases, and 11 bases separated the two germline ends. The V gene's germline CDR1 is SGHTA and CDR2 FQGNSA. The CDR3 length is 14 residues.

This rearrangement joins TRBV6-5 to TRBJ2-7; D is undetermined. Looked up from germline, CDR1 is MNHEY and CDR2 is SVGAGI. V shed 4 bases and J shed 0 bases, with 7 bases lying between them. This CDR3 spans 13 amino acids. The CDR3 region is CASSFAVSYEQYF. Here the CDR3 DNA reads TGTGCCAGCAGTTTTGCAGTCTCCTACGAGCAGTACTTC.

CDR3 sequence reads: CASSLASETQYF. CDR3 DNA: TGTGCCAGCAGCTTAGCCTCCGAGACCCAGTACTTC. The chain couples TRBV7-2 to TRBJ2-5; D is ambiguous. Trimming pared 0 bases from V and 5 bases from J, leaving 4 bases between. The CDR3 runs to 12 residues. Germline CDR1 and CDR2: SGHTA and FQGNSA.

The chain joins TRBV6-5 to TRBJ2-7; weak D call: TRBD1 (5 bases). The ends were cut back, 5 bases at V and 3 bases at J, with 17 bases in the middle. CDR3 length equals 15 residues. The germline V gene has CDR1 MNHEY and CDR2 SVGAGI. This CDR3 is CASSPSATVLYEQYF. CDR3 nucleotide sequence: TGTGCCAGCAGTCCCTCGGCGACAGTTCTCTACGAGCAGTACTTC.

The V call is TRBV6-5, the J call TRBJ2-7; D may be TRBD1 (7 bases). V lost 5 bases, J lost 3 bases, and 14 bases lay in between. The CDR3 is 14 residues long. Germline CDR1 reads MNHEY; CDR2 reads SVGAGI. CDR3 in amino acids: CASSPRDSFYEQYF. For the CDR3, the DNA is TGTGCCAGCAGTCCGCGGGACAGTTTCTACGAGCAGTACTTC.

This chain links TRBV7-9 with TRBJ1-4, with D perhaps TRBD1 (5 bases). This CDR3 spans 15 amino acids. Germline CDR1 SEHNR, CDR2 FQNEAQ (reference sequence). Trimming stripped 2 bases from V and 8 bases from J, with 15 bases between. CDR3 sequence reads: CASSLFQVGLEKLFF. DNA of the CDR3: TGTGCCAGCAGCTTATTCCAGGTGGGGCTGGAAAAACTGTTTTTT.

The V gene is TRBV5-1, the J gene TRBJ1-6; 9 bases line up with TRBD1. Germline V lookup: CDR1 SGHRS, CDR2 YFSETQ. The ends lost 0 bases at V and 10 bases at J; junction bases unmatched: 2. The CDR3 has 14 amino acids. CDR3 bases: TGCGCCAGCAGCTTGGAGGGACAGGGATCACCCCTCCACTTT. Amino acid sequence: CASSLEGQGSPLHF.

The gene calls are TRBV3-1 (or the pseudogene TRBV3-2) and TRBJ2-4; no reliable D call. Germline-derived CDR1 and CDR2 are LGHDT and YNNKEL (reference sequence). The CDR3 runs 15 residues. The ends were cut back, 1 base at V and 2 bases at J, with 9 bases in the middle. The CDR3 sequence is CASSQGARPKNIQYF. For the CDR3, the DNA is TGTGCCAGCAGCCAAGGCGCCAGGCCCAAAAACATTCAGTACTTC.

V is TRBV11-2 and J is TRBJ2-2; 7 bases agree with TRBD2. This CDR3 spans 17 amino acids. The trim removed 1 base at V and 3 bases at J, leaving 8 bases unmatched. Germline V gives CDR1 SGHAT, CDR2 FQNNGV. CDR3 sequence (DNA): TGTGCCAGCAGCTTAGTTCGCCGCGGGAGTTACACCGGGGAGCTGTTTTTT. Its translation: CASSLVRRGSYTGELFF. Supplemented by reference TRBV11-2 and TRBJ2-2, the full variable domain reads EAGVAQSPRYKIIEKRQSVAFWCNPISGHATLYWYQQILGQGPKLLIQFQNNGVVDDSQLPKDRFSAERLKGVDSTLKIQPAKLEDSAVYLCASSLVRRGSYTGELFFGEGSRLTVL.

The J gene is TRBJ2-1, the V gene TRBV11-3, with 7 bases lining up with TRBD1. Germline CDR1 is SGHNT and CDR2 is YENEEA. The CDR3 extends over 15 amino acids. V shed 0 bases, J shed 9 bases, and the junction held 8 bases outside the gene matches. The CDR3 DNA reads as TGTGCCAGCAGCTTAGACCAGACAGGGTTCCCTGAGCAGTTCTTC. It translates to CASSLDQTGFPEQFF.

The chain links TRBV4-3 to TRBJ2-3, with TRBD2 matching 7 bases. Germline V CDR1 and CDR2: LGHNA, YSLEER. This CDR3 has 14 residues. The V segment lost 4 bases and the J segment 6 bases; nucleotides outside the gene matches: 7. The chain's CDR3 is CASSPRLAGDTQYF. The CDR3 nucleotides are TGCGCCAGCAGCCCACGACTAGCTGGGGATACGCAGTATTTT.

The rearrangement uses TRBV7-9 and TRBJ1-5; D is undetermined. Germline CDR1 is SEHNR and CDR2 is FQNEAQ (reference sequence). The CDR3 loop spans 14 amino acids. The ends were cut back, 5 bases at V and 3 bases at J, with 11 bases in the middle. CDR3 DNA: TGTGCCAGCAGCCTAAATTCGAACAATCAGCCCCAGCATTTT. Amino acid sequence: CASSLNSNNQPQHF.

This rearrangement joins TRBV3-1 (or the pseudogene TRBV3-2) to TRBJ2-7; 9 positions match TRBD2. With V trimmed by 1 base and J by 5 bases, 3 bases remained unmatched. CDR1 is LGHDT, CDR2 YNNKEL, per germline (reference sequence). The CDR3 loop spans 14 amino acids. CDR3 sequence reads: CASSQGTSVHEQYF. In DNA, the CDR3 is TGTGCCAGCAGCCAAGGGACTAGCGTCCACGAGCAGTACTTC.